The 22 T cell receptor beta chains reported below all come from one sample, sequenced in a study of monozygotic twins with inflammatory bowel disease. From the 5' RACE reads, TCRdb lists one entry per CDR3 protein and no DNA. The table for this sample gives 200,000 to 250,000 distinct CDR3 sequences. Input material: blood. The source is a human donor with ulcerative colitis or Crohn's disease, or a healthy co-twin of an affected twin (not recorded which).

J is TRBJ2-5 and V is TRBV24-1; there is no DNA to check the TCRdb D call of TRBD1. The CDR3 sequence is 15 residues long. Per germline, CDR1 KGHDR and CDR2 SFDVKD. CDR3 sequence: CATSDSGTLAGTQYF.

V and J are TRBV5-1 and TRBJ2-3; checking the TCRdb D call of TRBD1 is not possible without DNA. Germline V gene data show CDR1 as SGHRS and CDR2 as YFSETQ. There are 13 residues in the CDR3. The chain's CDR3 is CASSGGRGDTQYF.

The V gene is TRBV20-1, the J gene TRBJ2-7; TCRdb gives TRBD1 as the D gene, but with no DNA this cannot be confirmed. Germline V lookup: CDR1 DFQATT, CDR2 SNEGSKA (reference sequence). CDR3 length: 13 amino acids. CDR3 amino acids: CSARFGTVNEQYF.

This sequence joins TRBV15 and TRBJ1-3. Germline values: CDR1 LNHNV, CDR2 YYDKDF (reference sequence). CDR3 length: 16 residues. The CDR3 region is CATSVYGVSAGNTIYF.

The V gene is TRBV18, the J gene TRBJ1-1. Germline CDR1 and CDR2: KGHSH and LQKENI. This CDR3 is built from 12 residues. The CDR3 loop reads CASSPPSAEAFF.

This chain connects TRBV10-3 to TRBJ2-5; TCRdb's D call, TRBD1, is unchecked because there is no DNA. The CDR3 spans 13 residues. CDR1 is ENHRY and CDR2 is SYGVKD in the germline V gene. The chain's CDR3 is CAIRTGQAETQYF.

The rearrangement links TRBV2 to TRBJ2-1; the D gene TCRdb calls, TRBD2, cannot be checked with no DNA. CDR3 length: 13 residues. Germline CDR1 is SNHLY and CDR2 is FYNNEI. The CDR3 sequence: CASSVWRGNEQFF.

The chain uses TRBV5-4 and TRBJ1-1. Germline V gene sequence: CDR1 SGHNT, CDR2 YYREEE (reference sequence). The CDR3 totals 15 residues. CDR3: CASSAAGKWNTEAFF.

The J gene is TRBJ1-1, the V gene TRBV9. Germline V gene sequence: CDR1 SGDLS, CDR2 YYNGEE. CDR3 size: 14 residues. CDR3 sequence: CASSVAHIGAEAFF.

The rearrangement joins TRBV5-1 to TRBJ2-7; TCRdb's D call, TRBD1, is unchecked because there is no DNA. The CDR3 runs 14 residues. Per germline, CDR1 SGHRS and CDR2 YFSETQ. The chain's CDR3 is CASSFVGASYEQYF. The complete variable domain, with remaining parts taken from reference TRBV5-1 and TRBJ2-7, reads KAGVTQTPRYLIKTRGQQVTLSCSPISGHRSVSWYQQTPGQGLQFLFEYFSETQRNKGNFPGRFSGRQFSNSRSEMNVSTLELGDSALYLCASSFVGASYEQYFGPGTRLTVT.

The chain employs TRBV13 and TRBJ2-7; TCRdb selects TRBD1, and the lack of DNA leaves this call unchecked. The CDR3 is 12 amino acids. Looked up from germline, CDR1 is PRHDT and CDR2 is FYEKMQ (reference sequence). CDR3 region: CASSPTGAQQYF.

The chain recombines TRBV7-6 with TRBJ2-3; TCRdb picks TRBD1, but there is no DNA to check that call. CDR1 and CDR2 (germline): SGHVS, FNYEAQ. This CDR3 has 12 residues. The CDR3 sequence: CASSWGLTTQYF.

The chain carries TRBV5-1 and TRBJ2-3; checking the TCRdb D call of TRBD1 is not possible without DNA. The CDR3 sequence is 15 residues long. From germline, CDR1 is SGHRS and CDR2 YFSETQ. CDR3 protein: CASTKGQGGTDTQYF.

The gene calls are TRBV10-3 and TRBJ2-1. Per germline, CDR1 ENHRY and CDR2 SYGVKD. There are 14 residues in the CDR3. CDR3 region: CATGEDSSYNEQFF.

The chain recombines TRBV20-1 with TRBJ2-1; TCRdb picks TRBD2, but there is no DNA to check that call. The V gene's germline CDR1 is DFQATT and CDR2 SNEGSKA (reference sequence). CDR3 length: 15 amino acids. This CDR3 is CSAKGLAGRNNEQFF.

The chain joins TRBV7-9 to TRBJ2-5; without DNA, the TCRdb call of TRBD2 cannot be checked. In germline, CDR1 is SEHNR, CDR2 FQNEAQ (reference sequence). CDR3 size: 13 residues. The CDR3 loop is CASSLLAYETQYF.

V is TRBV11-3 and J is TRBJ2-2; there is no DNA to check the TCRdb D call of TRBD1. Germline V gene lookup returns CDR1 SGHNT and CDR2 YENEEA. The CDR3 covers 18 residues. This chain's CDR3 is CASSLGGTSFANTGELFF.

CDR3 sequence reads: CASSLGTLGETQYF. This chain links TRBV5-1 with TRBJ2-5. The CDR3 is made up of 14 amino acids. CDR1 and CDR2 from the germline V gene are SGHRS and YFSETQ.

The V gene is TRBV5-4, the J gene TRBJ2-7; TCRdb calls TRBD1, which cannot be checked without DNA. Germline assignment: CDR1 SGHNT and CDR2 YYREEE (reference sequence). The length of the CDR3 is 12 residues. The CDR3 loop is CATQGSGNGQYF.

The CDR3 reads CASSPAGAGQETQYF. The J gene is TRBJ2-5, the V gene TRBV7-3; the TRBD1 assignment by TCRdb is unverifiable without DNA. The CDR3 has 15 residues. Per the germline V gene, CDR1 is SGHTA and CDR2 is FQGTGA.

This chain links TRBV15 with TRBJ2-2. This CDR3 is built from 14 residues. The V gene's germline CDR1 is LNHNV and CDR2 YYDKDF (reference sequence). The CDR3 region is CATSRGTNTGELFF.

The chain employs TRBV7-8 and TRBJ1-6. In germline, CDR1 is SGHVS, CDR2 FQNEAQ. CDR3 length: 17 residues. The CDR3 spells CASSFYRLQVENSPLHF. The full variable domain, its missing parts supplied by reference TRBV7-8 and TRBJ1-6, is GAGVSQSPRYKVAKRGQDVALRCDPISGHVSLFWYQQALGQGPEFLTYFQNEAQLDKSGLPSDRFFAERPEGSVSTLKIQRTQQEDSAVYLCASSFYRLQVENSPLHFGNGTRLTVT.